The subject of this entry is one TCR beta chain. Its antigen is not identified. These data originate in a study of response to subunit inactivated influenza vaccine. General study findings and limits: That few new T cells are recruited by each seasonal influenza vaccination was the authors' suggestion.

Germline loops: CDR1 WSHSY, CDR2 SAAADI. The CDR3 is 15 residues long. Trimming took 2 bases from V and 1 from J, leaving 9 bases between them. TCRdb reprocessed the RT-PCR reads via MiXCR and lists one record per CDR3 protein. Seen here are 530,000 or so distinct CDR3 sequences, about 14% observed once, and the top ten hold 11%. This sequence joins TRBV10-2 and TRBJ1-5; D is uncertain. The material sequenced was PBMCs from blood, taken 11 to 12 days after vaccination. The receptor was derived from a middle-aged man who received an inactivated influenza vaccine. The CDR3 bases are TGCGCCAGCAGTGAGGGTCATCCCAGCAATCAGCCCCAGCATTTT. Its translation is CASSEGHPSNQPQHF.